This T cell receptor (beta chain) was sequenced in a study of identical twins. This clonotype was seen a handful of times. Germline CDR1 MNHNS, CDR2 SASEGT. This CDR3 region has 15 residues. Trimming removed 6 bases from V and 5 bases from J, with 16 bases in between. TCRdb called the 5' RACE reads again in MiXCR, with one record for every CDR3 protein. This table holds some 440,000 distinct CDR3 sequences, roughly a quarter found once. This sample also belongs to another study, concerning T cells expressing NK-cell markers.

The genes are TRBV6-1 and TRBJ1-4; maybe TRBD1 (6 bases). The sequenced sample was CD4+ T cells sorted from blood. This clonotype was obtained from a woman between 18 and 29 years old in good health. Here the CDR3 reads CASSFRDTENEKLFF. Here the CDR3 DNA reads TGTGCCAGCAGCTTCCGGGACACGGAGAATGAAAAACTGTTTTTT.